The 30 T cell receptor beta chains presented below share a single source sample, sequenced in a study of glioma-infiltrating T cells after dendritic cell vaccination. Sequencing was performed with immunoSEQ multiplex PCR; in TCRdb, only in-frame clones are kept and a portion is missing. This sample carries approximately 110,000 clones, around 90% of them seen once, and the ten largest clones take over 2.5%. Noted time point: after dendritic cell vaccination, including at tumor progression/relapse. The sample consisted of blood, taken after dendritic cell vaccination. These receptors were taken from a human donor with glioblastoma.

The chain employs TRBV2 and TRBJ2-6; weak D call: TRBD2 (6 bases). Trimming shortened V by 4 bases and J by 5 bases, and 12 bases separated the two germline ends. CDR3 size: 15 residues. CDR1 is SNHLY and CDR2 is FYNNEI in the germline V gene. The chain's CDR3 is CASSGDSAWANVLTF. DNA for the CDR3: TGTGCCAGCAGTGGGGACTCTGCTTGGGCCAACGTCCTGACTTTC.

V and J are TRBV27 and TRBJ2-7, with 10 nucleotides matching TRBD2. Per the germline V gene, CDR1 is MNHEY and CDR2 is SMNVEV (reference sequence). V lost 5 bases, J lost 6 bases, and 13 bases stayed unmatched. The CDR3 runs 16 residues. The DNA for the CDR3 is TGTGCCAGCAGTCCCAGAGAAGCGGGAGGGACCCGCGAGCAGTACTTC. This gives the protein CASSPREAGGTREQYF.

This clone was counted between two and nine times. The chain combines TRBV7-3 with TRBJ1-5; unclear D gene. The length of the CDR3 is 15 residues. Between the trimmed V and J ends, which lost 5 bases and 0 bases, there was a span of 11 bases. CDR1 SGHTA and CDR2 FQGTGA come from the germline V gene. Written as DNA, the CDR3 is TGTGCCAGCAGCAGACGGAGATATAGCAATCAGCCCCAGCATTTT. It specifies CASSRRRYSNQPQHF.

This clone appeared a few times. Within the sample, other DNA sequences also encode this same CDR3. This chain joins TRBV9 and TRBJ1-3; D might be TRBD1 (6 bases). In germline, CDR1 is SGDLS, CDR2 YYNGEE. This CDR3 comprises 14 residues. V was pared by 3 bases and J by 1 base, with 8 bases between. CDR3 protein: CASSGTGSGNTIYF. CDR3 DNA sequence: TGTGCCAGCAGCGGAACAGGGTCTGGAAACACCATATATTTT. Together with reference TRBV9 and TRBJ1-3, the CDR3 gives the full variable domain: DSGVTQTPKHLITATGQRVTLRCSPRSGDLSVYWYQQSLDQGLQFLIQYYNGEERAKGNILERFSAQQFPDLHSELNLSSLELGDSALYFCASSGTGSGNTIYFGEGSWLTVV.

This chain connects TRBV4-2 to TRBJ2-3; D is perhaps TRBD2 (6 bases). The CDR3 runs 15 residues. Germline loops: CDR1 LGHNA, CDR2 YNFKEQ. The V end was cut by 2 bases, the J end by 2 bases, with 11 bases between. CDR3 nucleotides: TGTGCCAGCAGCCAACAGAGCGGGTCCACAGATACGCAGTATTTT. Residues: CASSQQSGSTDTQYF.

This chain connects TRBV29-1 to TRBJ2-2; TRBD1 might be the D (6 bases). The CDR3 spans 15 residues. Germline CDR1 and CDR2: SQVTM and ANQGSEA. V was cut by 0 bases and J by 5 bases, with 13 bases left in between. This chain's CDR3 is CSVEDTRGSTGELFF. For the CDR3, the DNA is TGCAGCGTTGAAGATACAAGGGGGTCAACCGGGGAGCTGTTTTTT.

The V call is TRBV5-4, the J call TRBJ2-2; TRBD1 aligns across 8 bases. The CDR3 runs 17 residues. The trim removed 0 bases at V and 1 base at J, leaving 5 bases unmatched. Germline V gives CDR1 SGHNT, CDR2 YYREEE (reference sequence). CDR3 in amino acids: CASSLARGRWNTGELFF. As DNA, the CDR3 is TGTGCCAGCAGCTTGGCCAGGGGGCGCTGGAACACCGGGGAGCTGTTTTTT. The variable domain in full, with the rest retrieved from reference TRBV5-4 and TRBJ2-2, is ETGVTQSPTHLIKTRGQQVTLRCSSQSGHNTVSWYQQALGQGPQFIFQYYREEENGRGNFPPRFSGLQFPNYSSELNVNALELDDSALYLCASSLARGRWNTGELFFGEGSRLTVL.

The chain recombines TRBV18 with TRBJ1-5; D is possibly TRBD1 (5 bases). The germline V and J ends were trimmed by 5 bases and 8 bases, with 13 bases remaining between them. Germline CDR1 and CDR2: KGHSH and LQKENI. The CDR3 consists of 13 residues. In DNA, the CDR3 is TGTGCCAGCTCAATTTCCAGGGATGAGCCCCAGCATTTT. Protein: CASSISRDEPQHF. Full variable domain (outside the CDR3, taken from reference TRBV18 and TRBJ1-5): NAGVMQNPRHLVRRRGQEARLRCSPMKGHSHVYWYRQLPEEGLKFMVYLQKENIIDESGMPKERFSAEFPKEGPSILRIQQVVRGDSAAYFCASSISRDEPQHFGDGTRLSIL.

The V call is TRBV5-1, the J call TRBJ1-4; tentative D call: TRBD1 (5 bases). This CDR3 is built from 13 residues. The germline V gene has CDR1 SGHRS and CDR2 YFSETQ. V lost 0 bases to trimming and J lost 8 bases, with 8 bases between them. The CDR3 DNA sequence: TGCGCCAGCAGCTTGGGACGGGGGGAAAAACTGTTTTTT. This sequence encodes CASSLGRGEKLFF.

The V and J genes are TRBV6-1 and TRBJ1-4; D not certain. The V gene lost 0 bases and the J gene lost 4 bases, with 9 bases spanning the gap. The CDR3 spans 15 residues. Germline CDR1 MNHNS, CDR2 SASEGT. CDR3 region: CASSEADWYNEKLFF. The DNA for the CDR3 is TGTGCCAGCAGTGAAGCTGACTGGTATAATGAAAAACTGTTTTTT.

In its sample, this clone was seen once. CDR3 region: CASSGHRSGTSYEQYF. Written as DNA, the CDR3 is TGTGCCAGCAGTGGGCACCGGAGTGGGACTTCCTACGAGCAGTACTTC. The genes are TRBV2 and TRBJ2-7; the D gene is possibly TRBD2 (6 bases). The CDR3 extends over 16 amino acids. CDR1 and CDR2 from the germline V gene are SNHLY and FYNNEI. V shed 4 bases and J shed 1 base, with 17 bases lying between them.

V is TRBV5-1 and J is TRBJ2-4, with 13 bases matching TRBD2. Trimming at V came to 2 bases and at J to 8 bases, leaving 4 bases not matched to a gene. The germline V gene encodes CDR1 SGHRS and CDR2 YFSETQ. The CDR3 extends over 15 amino acids. CDR3 nucleotide sequence: TGCGCCAGCAGCTTACTAGCGGGAGGGGAGGACATTCAGTACTTC. Its translation: CASSLLAGGEDIQYF.

The chain links TRBV7-9 to TRBJ1-5, with TRBD1 matching 8 bases. CDR1 is SEHNR and CDR2 is FQNEAQ in the germline V gene (reference sequence). The CDR3 has 13 residues. V dropped 3 bases and J dropped 12; count of bases not matched to a gene: 7. CDR3 bases: TGTGCCAGCAGCTTCCAATCACAGGGGGACCAGCATTTT. Translation: CASSFQSQGDQHF.

The J gene is TRBJ2-3, the V gene TRBV30; perhaps TRBD2 as D (6 bases). V lost 2 bases to trimming and J lost 3 bases, with 9 bases between them. The CDR3 totals 13 residues. Germline CDR1 GTSNPN, CDR2 SVGIG (reference sequence). CDR3 DNA: TGTGCCTGGAGTCTGGGACTGACAGATACGCAGTATTTT. It specifies CAWSLGLTDTQYF. The full variable domain, completed using reference TRBV30 and TRBJ2-3, is SQTIHQWPATLVQPVGSPLSLECTVEGTSNPNLYWYRQAAGRGLQLLFYSVGIGQISSEVPQNLSASRPQDRQFILSSKKLLLSDSGFYLCAWSLGLTDTQYFGPGTRLTVL.

The genes are TRBV18 and TRBJ1-5; D is unclear. This CDR3 is 13 amino acids long. Germline V gene lookup returns CDR1 KGHSH and CDR2 LQKENI. V was cut by 2 bases and J by 5 bases, with 7 bases left in between. The CDR3 nucleotides are TGTGCCAGCTCACCAGCGGGTTATCAGCCCCAGCATTTT. This translates into CASSPAGYQPQHF. Combining the CDR3 with reference TRBV18 and TRBJ1-5 gives the whole variable domain NAGVMQNPRHLVRRRGQEARLRCSPMKGHSHVYWYRQLPEEGLKFMVYLQKENIIDESGMPKERFSAEFPKEGPSILRIQQVVRGDSAAYFCASSPAGYQPQHFGDGTRLSIL.

V is TRBV7-9 and J is TRBJ1-3; D not resolved. The germline V gene encodes CDR1 SEHNR and CDR2 FQNEAQ (reference sequence). This CDR3 is 13 amino acids long. With 1 base removed from V and 4 bases from J, the gap between germline ends came to 5 bases. In DNA form, the CDR3 reads TGTGCCAGCAGCTTAGGGGCGGGAAACACCATATATTTT. This gives the protein CASSLGAGNTIYF.

J is TRBJ1-5 and V is TRBV18, with D possibly matching TRBD1 (6 bases). The CDR3 contains 15 residues. The ends were cut back, 0 bases at V and 2 bases at J, with 8 bases in the middle. Germline V gene data show CDR1 as KGHSH and CDR2 as LQKENI. The DNA of the CDR3 is TGTGCCAGCTCACCACCAGGGGGACGCAATCAGCCCCAGCATTTT. This encodes CASSPPGGRNQPQHF.

The genes are TRBV19 and TRBJ2-5; 9 positions agree with TRBD2. After removal of 9 bases from V and 4 bases from J, the junction contained 9 bases not matched to a gene. The CDR3 totals 14 residues. CDR1 is LNHDA and CDR2 is SQIVND in the germline V gene (reference sequence). For the CDR3, the DNA is TGTGCCAGCCGCGGGATTAGCGGGGGAGAGACCCAGTACTTC. Its protein is CASRGISGGETQYF.

The chain is built from TRBV11-2 and TRBJ2-7; 10 bases line up with TRBD2. Trimming removed 8 bases from V and 2 bases from J; junction bases left unmatched: 15. CDR3 size: 17 residues. In germline, CDR1 is SGHAT, CDR2 FQNNGV. The CDR3 region has the DNA TGTGCCAGCTACGACTCTCAGCGGGGGGGCCGCGCCTACGAGCAGTACTTC. Translating gives CASYDSQRGGRAYEQYF.

V gene TRBV6-4 combines with J gene TRBJ2-2; D perhaps matches TRBD2 (5 bases). V was clipped by 8 bases and J by 2 bases, with 9 bases between them. Germline values: CDR1 MRHNA, CDR2 SNTAGT. The CDR3 has 13 residues. In nucleotides, the CDR3 is TGTGCCAGCTCAAGCGGTAACACCGGGGAGCTGTTTTTT. This sequence encodes CASSSGNTGELFF.

This clone was seen once. The chain carries TRBV28 and TRBJ1-2; 7 positions agree with TRBD1. Germline trimming cut 3 bases from V and 8 bases from J; bases unmatched to any gene: 6. The CDR3 is made up of 13 amino acids. Germline V gives CDR1 MDHEN, CDR2 SYDVKM. CDR3 sequence: CASSFDRVGGYTF. The CDR3 DNA reads TGTGCCAGCAGTTTCGACAGGGTGGGAGGCTACACCTTC.

The genes are TRBV6-6 and TRBJ1-3; D uncertain. Germline loops: CDR1 MNHNY, CDR2 SVGAGI (reference sequence). The V gene lost 8 bases and the J gene lost 4 bases, with 12 bases spanning the gap. The CDR3 runs 13 residues. CDR3 amino acids: CASGSTWGNTIYF. DNA for the CDR3: TGTGCCAGCGGGAGTACGTGGGGAAACACCATATATTTT.

The J gene is TRBJ2-4, the V gene TRBV4-1; 8 nucleotides line up with TRBD2. The CDR3 extends over 15 amino acids. The V gene's germline CDR1 is MGHRA and CDR2 YSYEKL. The V gene end was trimmed by 0 bases and the J gene end by 10 bases; junction bases not matched to a gene: 8. CDR3 region: CASSQEVSGIGIQYF. The CDR3 nucleotides read TGCGCCAGCAGCCAAGAAGTTAGCGGGATTGGGATTCAGTACTTC.

This clone came up once. The V call is TRBV5-1, the J call TRBJ2-7; 10 bases agree with TRBD2. CDR3 size: 17 residues. Germline CDR1 is SGHRS and CDR2 is YFSETQ. After removal of 4 bases from V and 4 bases from J, the junction contained 14 bases not matched to a gene. The CDR3 loop is CASSLAISSGRKYEQYF. DNA for the CDR3: TGCGCCAGCAGCCTCGCCATTTCTAGCGGGAGAAAGTACGAGCAGTACTTC.

The rearrangement joins TRBV10-2 to TRBJ2-4; D gene ambiguous. Germline values: CDR1 WSHSY, CDR2 SAAADI. V gave up 2 bases and J gave up 0 bases, with 5 bases separating them. This CDR3 has 14 amino acids. The CDR3 DNA reads as TGCGCCAGCAGTGAGATCGTAGCCAAAAACATTCAGTACTTC. This encodes CASSEIVAKNIQYF.

J is TRBJ1-2 and V is TRBV19, with 7 positions matching TRBD1. Trimming took 4 bases from V and 0 from J; bases not matched to a gene: 11. The germline gives CDR1 LNHDA, CDR2 SQIVND (reference sequence). This CDR3 contains 17 residues. DNA for the CDR3: TGTGCCAGTAGTACGTGGACAGGACTCGAAGCTAACTATGGCTACACCTTC. Translation: CASSTWTGLEANYGYTF.

V is TRBV19 and J is TRBJ1-2; weak D call: TRBD1 (6 bases). Germline V gene lookup returns CDR1 LNHDA and CDR2 SQIVND (reference sequence). CDR3 length: 14 residues. The V end lost 1 base, the J end lost 8 bases, and 14 bases lay between the germline ends. The CDR3 protein is CASSIGGTSGGYTF. The CDR3 coding sequence is TGTGCCAGTAGTATAGGAGGGACAAGTGGCGGCTACACCTTC.

This clone was seen more than once but under ten times. V usage is TRBV5-6 and J usage is TRBJ2-7; D gene ambiguous. This CDR3 region has 11 residues. The V gene's germline CDR1 is SGHDT and CDR2 YYEEEE. V dropped 2 bases and J dropped 6 bases, with 6 bases sitting between them. The CDR3 loop reads CASSFSSEQYF. CDR3 DNA sequence: TGTGCCAGCAGCTTTTCGTCCGAGCAGTACTTC.

The V gene is TRBV11-2, the J gene TRBJ1-2; TRBD1 matches at 7 bases. The CDR3 length is 16 residues. Germline V gene data show CDR1 as SGHAT and CDR2 as FQNNGV. J gave up 7 bases and V 5 bases, and 16 bases lay outside the gene matches. The CDR3 region is CASSPGRTGPWGGYTF. The CDR3 DNA reads as TGTGCCAGCAGCCCCGGCCGGACAGGCCCTTGGGGTGGCTACACCTTC.

The V and J genes are TRBV5-1 and TRBJ1-2; D uncertain. Germline values: CDR1 SGHRS, CDR2 YFSETQ. V lost 0 bases to trimming and J lost 3 bases, with 6 bases between them. CDR3 length equals 13 residues. CDR3 coding DNA: TGCGCCAGCAGCTTGGACGGTGACTATGGCTACACCTTC. Translated: CASSLDGDYGYTF. The whole variable domain, remainder taken from reference TRBV5-1 and TRBJ1-2, is KAGVTQTPRYLIKTRGQQVTLSCSPISGHRSVSWYQQTPGQGLQFLFEYFSETQRNKGNFPGRFSGRQFSNSRSEMNVSTLELGDSALYLCASSLDGDYGYTFGSGTRLTVV.